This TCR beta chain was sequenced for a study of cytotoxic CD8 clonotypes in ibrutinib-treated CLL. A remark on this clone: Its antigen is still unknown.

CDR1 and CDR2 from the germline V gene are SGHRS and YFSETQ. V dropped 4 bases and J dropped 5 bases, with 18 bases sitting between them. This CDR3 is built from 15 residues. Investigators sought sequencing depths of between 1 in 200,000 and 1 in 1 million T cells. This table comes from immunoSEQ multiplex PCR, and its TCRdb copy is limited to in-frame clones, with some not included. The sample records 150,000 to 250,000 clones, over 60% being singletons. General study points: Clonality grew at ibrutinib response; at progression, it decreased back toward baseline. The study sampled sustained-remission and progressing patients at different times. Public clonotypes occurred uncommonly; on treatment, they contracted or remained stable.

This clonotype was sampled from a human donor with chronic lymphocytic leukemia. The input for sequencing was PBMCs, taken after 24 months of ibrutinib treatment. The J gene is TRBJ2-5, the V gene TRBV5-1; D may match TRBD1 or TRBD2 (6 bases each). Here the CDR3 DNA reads TGCGCCAGCAGCCCGGGGGCGGGACGGACCGAGACCCAGTACTTC. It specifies CASSPGAGRTETQYF.